Each of the 17 T cell receptor beta chains below was sequenced from the same sample in a study of kidney transplant recipient with SARS-CoV-2 infection. Each CDR3 protein gets one entry after TCRdb re-called the reads with MiXCR. The sample yields fewer than 250,000 distinct CDR3 sequences, 25% to 30% seen once. The sample in question was a blood sample, obtained at baseline and between days 110 and 120 from a kidney transplant recipient. These receptor sequences come from a young adult male patient who had COVID-19 and was a kidney transplant recipient. Part of the T cells may come from the graft donor.

This clonotype was seen once. A junction boundary mismatches the germline segment, possibly from a read error. CDR3 sequence: CASSSVGGRRKTYGHTF. The CDR3 nucleotides are TGCGCCAGCAGCTCGGTTGGAGGACGTCGAAAGACCTATGGCCACACCTTC. This chain links TRBV4-3 with TRBJ1-2; D gene ambiguous. Germline CDR1 LGHNA, CDR2 YSLEER. CDR3 length: 17 amino acids.

On this clonotype itself: A much bigger clone sits one base away, suggesting this may be a read error. V and J are TRBV29-1 and TRBJ1-1; 8 nucleotides align to TRBD1. The V segment lost 7 bases and the J segment 8 bases; nucleotides outside the gene matches: 18. The germline V gene encodes CDR1 SQVTM and CDR2 ANQGSEA. This CDR3 comprises 15 residues. Here the CDR3 reads CSAVLLPRQGTEAFF. CDR3 nucleotides: TGCAGCGCTGTTCTGCTCCCAAGACAGGGGACGGAAGCTTTCTTT.

This clonotype was detected many times. The rearrangement links TRBV5-6 to TRBJ1-2; D is undetermined. Germline V gene data show CDR1 as SGHDT and CDR2 as YYEEEE. CDR3 size: 15 residues. The V end lost 6 bases, the J end lost 4 bases, and 19 bases lay between the germline ends. This CDR3 reads CASKRNSRKTYGYTF. DNA for the CDR3: TGTGCCAGCAAACGCAATAGTCGAAAGACCTATGGCTACACCTTC. The full variable domain, with the rest looked up from reference TRBV5-6 and TRBJ1-2, is DAGVTQSPTHLIKTRGQQVTLRCSPKSGHDTVSWYQQALGQGPQFIFQYYEEEERQRGNFPDRFSGHQFPNYSSELNVNALLLGDSALYLCASKRNSRKTYGYTFGSGTRLTVV.

This clonotype was detected many times. J is TRBJ1-1 and V is TRBV27; D not certain. The CDR3 runs to 14 residues. Germline V lookup: CDR1 MNHEY, CDR2 SMNVEV (reference sequence). Trimming took 2 bases from V and 8 from J, leaving 15 bases between them. The CDR3 loop is CASSLKYTTLEAFF. The CDR3 DNA reads TGTGCCAGCAGTTTAAAATACACGACGCTAGAAGCTTTCTTT.

As to this clonotype: A much larger clone is a single base away; this may be a read error. The V gene is TRBV27, the J gene TRBJ1-2, with D possibly being TRBD1 (6 bases). The CDR3 has 14 amino acids. Germline V gives CDR1 MNHEY, CDR2 SMNVEV (reference sequence). The CDR3 DNA is TGTGCCAACAGTCTATCCAGGGGACTTAATGGCTACACCTTC. This gives the protein CANSLSRGLNGYTF.

As to this clonotype: The CDR3 end shows no conserved phenylalanine or tryptophan, and so a read error is likely. It is unclear where the CDR3 begins or ends on the DNA, so no DNA is shown, and the CDR3 is as TCRdb lists it. The chain joins TRBV7-9 to TRBJ2-5; the tabulated D call, TRBD2, remains unverified against the DNA. From its first to its last residue, the CDR3 has 14 amino acids. The germline CDR1 and CDR2 sequences are SEHNR and FQNEAQ (reference sequence). This chain's CDR3 is CASSRPTGTSGVVL.

In its sample, this clonotype was seen many times. The rearrangement links TRBV5-6 to TRBJ1-2; D is unclear. Germline V gene lookup returns CDR1 SGHDT and CDR2 YYEEEE. With 7 bases removed from V and 4 bases from J, the gap between germline ends came to 23 bases. The CDR3 is 16 amino acids. The CDR3 DNA reads as TGTGCCAGCGTAGAAACCAATAGTCGAAAGACCTATGGCTACACCTTC. Amino acid sequence: CASVETNSRKTYGYTF.

About this clonotype itself: A read error may be the cause here, since a much bigger clone is one base away. This rearrangement joins TRBV5-1 to TRBJ2-7; TRBD1 matches 7 bases. The CDR3 contains 14 residues. Per germline, CDR1 SGHRS and CDR2 YFSETQ. The CDR3 DNA is TGCGCCAGCAGCTCGGGGACAGTTGTGTACGAGCAGTGCTTC. It is translated as CASSSGTVVYEQCF.

This clonotype has ten or more counts. The chain couples TRBV7-1 to TRBJ1-2; no clear D. TRBV7-1 is recorded as an ORF, its role being uncertain. The CDR3 consists of 17 residues. Deletions cut 5 bases from V and 4 bases from J, with 23 bases between. The CDR3 DNA follows: TGTGCCAGCAGCCTTGGGCATCACGAGGGAAAGACCTATGGCTACACCTTC. Translating it yields CASSLGHHEGKTYGYTF.

This clonotype was found many times. The CDR3: CASSPGTLVTTEAFF. In DNA form, the CDR3 reads TGTGCCAGCAGCCCAGGGACCCTGGTAACCACTGAAGCTTTCTTT. The J gene is TRBJ1-1, the V gene TRBV6-5; possibly TRBD1 for D (5 bases). Germline assignment: CDR1 MNHEY and CDR2 SVGAGI. There are 15 residues in the CDR3. Deletions cut 6 bases from V and 4 bases from J, with 18 bases between.

This clonotype came up many times. This rearrangement joins TRBV12-3 or TRBV12-4 to TRBJ1-2; no clear D gene. The CDR3 runs 17 residues. V lost 1 base and J 4 bases, leaving 19 bases between the germline ends. The DNA of the CDR3 is TGTGCCAGCAGTTTAGTCTCCAGCTTCCGAAAGACCTATGGCTACACCTTC. This sequence encodes CASSLVSSFRKTYGYTF.

The V gene is TRBV19, the J gene TRBJ2-1; 14 bases align to TRBD2. From germline, CDR1 is LNHDA and CDR2 SQIVND (reference sequence). V lost 7 bases to trimming and J lost 7 bases; unmatched junction nucleotides: 9. This CDR3 is built from 16 residues. This CDR3 is CASNRPGTSGSNEQFF. In DNA form, the CDR3 reads TGTGCCAGTAACCGTCCCGGGACTAGCGGGAGTAATGAGCAGTTCTTC.

This clonotype was observed a handful of times. One base away lies a much larger clone, so this may be a sequencing read error. This rearrangement joins TRBV7-9 to TRBJ2-2; 9 positions agree with TRBD1. Germline V gene lookup returns CDR1 SEHNR and CDR2 FQNEAQ (reference sequence). This CDR3 comprises 14 residues. CDR3 sequence reads: CASSPRTGVGEPFF. CDR3 nucleotide sequence: TGTGCCAGCAGCCCTCGGACAGGGGTGGGGGAGCCGTTTTTT.

This clonotype was recorded many times. This rearrangement joins TRBV4-1 to TRBJ1-6; 10 nucleotides align to TRBD1. The germline gives CDR1 MGHRA, CDR2 YSYEKL. This CDR3 spans 15 amino acids. V shed 2 bases, J shed 9 bases, and the junction held 4 bases outside the gene matches. The CDR3 DNA sequence: TGCGCCAGCAGCCAAAGCGGACAGGGGGGTTCACCCCTCCACTTT. As protein: CASSQSGQGGSPLHF.

To note about this clonotype: A read error is possible here, since a much larger clone lies one base away. The J gene is TRBJ1-1, the V gene TRBV12-3 or TRBV12-4; D possibly corresponds to TRBD1 (6 bases). The CDR3 sequence is 14 residues long. V lost 7 bases and J lost 1, with 13 bases in between. This chain's CDR3 is CASTKGGWNTEAFF. DNA of the CDR3: TGTGCCAGCACCAAGGGGGGTTGGAACACTGAAGCTTTCTTT.

This clonotype has at least ten counts. The rearrangement joins TRBV5-3 to TRBJ2-7, with D perhaps matching TRBD2 (6 bases). Being an ORF, TRBV5-3 has a function that is uncertain. This CDR3 region has 15 residues. V gave up 4 bases and J gave up 3 bases, with 17 bases separating them. The CDR3 sequence is CARSQAPSGRYEQYF. CDR3 DNA: TGTGCCAGAAGCCAAGCTCCGAGCGGGCGCTACGAGCAGTACTTC.

This clonotype was counted at least ten times. The chain combines TRBV6-2 or TRBV6-3 with TRBJ1-1; TRBD1 aligns across 9 bases. The trim removed 5 bases at V and 3 bases at J, leaving 7 bases unmatched. Looked up from germline, CDR1 is MNHEY and CDR2 is SVGEGT. The CDR3 runs to 15 residues. The CDR3 spells CASSRGQGHYTEAFF. The CDR3 DNA sequence: TGTGCCAGCAGTAGGGGACAGGGCCACTACACTGAAGCTTTCTTT.